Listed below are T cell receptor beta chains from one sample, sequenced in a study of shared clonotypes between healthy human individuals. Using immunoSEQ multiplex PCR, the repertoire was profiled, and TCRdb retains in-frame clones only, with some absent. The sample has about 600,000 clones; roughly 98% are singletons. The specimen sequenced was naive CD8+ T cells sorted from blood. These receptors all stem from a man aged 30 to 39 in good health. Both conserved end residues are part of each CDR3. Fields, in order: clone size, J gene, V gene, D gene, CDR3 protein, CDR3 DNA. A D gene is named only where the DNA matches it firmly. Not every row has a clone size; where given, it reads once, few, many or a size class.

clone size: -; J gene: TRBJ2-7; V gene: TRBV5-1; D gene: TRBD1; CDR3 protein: CASSHEQGVGYEQYF; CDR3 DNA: TGCGCCAGCAGCCACGAACAGGGGGTAGGTTACGAGCAGTACTTC
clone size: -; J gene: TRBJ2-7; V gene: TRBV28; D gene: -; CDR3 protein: CASSLSFSGMGYEQYF; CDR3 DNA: TGTGCCAGCAGTTTAAGTTTCTCCGGTATGGGCTACGAGCAGTACTTC
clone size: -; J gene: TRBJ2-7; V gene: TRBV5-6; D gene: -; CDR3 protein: CASSLGTGPSYEQYF; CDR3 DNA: TGTGCCAGCAGCTTGGGAACGGGCCCCTCCTACGAGCAGTACTTC
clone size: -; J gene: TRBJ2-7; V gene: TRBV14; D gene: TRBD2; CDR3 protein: CASSQPSGTSGRRYEQYF; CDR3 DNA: TGTGCCAGCAGCCAACCTTCAGGGACTAGCGGGAGAAGATACGAGCAGTACTTC
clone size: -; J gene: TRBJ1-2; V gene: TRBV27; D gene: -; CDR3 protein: CASSLWGGDGYTF; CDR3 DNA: TGTGCCAGCAGTTTATGGGGTGGGGACGGCTACACCTTC
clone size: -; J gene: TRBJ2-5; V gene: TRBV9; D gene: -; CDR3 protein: CASSVAWDQETQYF; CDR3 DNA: TGTGCCAGCAGCGTAGCATGGGACCAAGAGACCCAGTACTTC
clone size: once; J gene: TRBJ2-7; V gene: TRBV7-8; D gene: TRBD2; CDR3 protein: CASSLILAGGLSYEQYF; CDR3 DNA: TGTGCCAGCAGCTTAATCCTAGCGGGAGGACTCTCCTACGAGCAGTACTTC
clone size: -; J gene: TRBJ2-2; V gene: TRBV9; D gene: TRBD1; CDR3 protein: CASSVSRDRAANTGELFF; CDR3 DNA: TGTGCCAGCAGCGTATCGCGGGACAGGGCGGCGAACACCGGGGAGCTGTTTTTT
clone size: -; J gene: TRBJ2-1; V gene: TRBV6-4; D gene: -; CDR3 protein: CASSAGDLSYNEQFF; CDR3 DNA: TGTGCCAGCAGTGCAGGGGACCTCTCCTACAATGAGCAGTTCTTC
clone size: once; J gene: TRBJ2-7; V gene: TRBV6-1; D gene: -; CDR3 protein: CASSEELDLTDEQYF; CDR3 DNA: TGTGCCAGCAGTGAAGAACTGGACCTGACCGACGAGCAGTACTTC
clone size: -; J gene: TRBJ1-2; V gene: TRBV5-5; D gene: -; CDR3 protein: CASSLATPGFSYGYTF; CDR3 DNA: TGTGCCAGCAGCTTGGCCACGCCAGGCTTTTCCTATGGCTACACCTTC
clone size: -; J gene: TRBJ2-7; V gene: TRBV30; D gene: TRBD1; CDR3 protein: CAWSVRSRGYEQYF; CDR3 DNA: TGTGCCTGGAGTGTACGAAGCAGGGGGTACGAGCAGTACTTC
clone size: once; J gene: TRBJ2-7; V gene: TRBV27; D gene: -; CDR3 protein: CASSPRQPGYEQYF; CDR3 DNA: TGTGCCAGCAGTCCCCGACAGCCGGGCTACGAGCAGTACTTC
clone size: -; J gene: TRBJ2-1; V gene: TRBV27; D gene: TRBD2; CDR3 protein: CASRPTSGSYNEQFF; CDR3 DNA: TGTGCCAGCAGACCCACTAGCGGGAGCTACAATGAGCAGTTCTTC
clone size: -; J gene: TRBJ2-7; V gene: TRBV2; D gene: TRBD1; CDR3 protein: CAIQEGQGHEQYF; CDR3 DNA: TGTGCCATACAGGAGGGACAGGGTCACGAGCAGTACTTC
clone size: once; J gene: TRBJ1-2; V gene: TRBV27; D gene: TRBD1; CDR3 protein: CASSLTGGWYGYTF; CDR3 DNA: TGTGCCAGCAGTTTGACAGGGGGTTGGTATGGCTACACCTTC
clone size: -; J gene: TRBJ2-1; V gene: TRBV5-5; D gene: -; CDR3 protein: CASSAASDWGVDEQFF; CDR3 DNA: TGTGCCAGCAGCGCAGCCTCGGACTGGGGGGTGGATGAGCAGTTCTTC
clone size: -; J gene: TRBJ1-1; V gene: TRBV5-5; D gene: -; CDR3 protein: CASRLGTEAFF; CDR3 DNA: TGTGCCAGCAGGTTGGGCACTGAAGCTTTCTTT
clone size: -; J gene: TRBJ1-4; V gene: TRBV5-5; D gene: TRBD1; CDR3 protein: CASSRINTGGREKLFF; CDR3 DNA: TGTGCCAGCAGCAGAATCAATACAGGGGGGAGAGAAAAACTGTTTTTT
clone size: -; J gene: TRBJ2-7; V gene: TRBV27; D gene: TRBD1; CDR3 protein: CASSSDRGPGGEQYF; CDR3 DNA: TGTGCCAGCAGTTCGGACAGGGGGCCCGGGGGCGAGCAGTACTTC
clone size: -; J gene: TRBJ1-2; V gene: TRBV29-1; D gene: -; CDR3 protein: CSVEDSGVLSYGYTF; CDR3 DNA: TGCAGCGTTGAAGACTCTGGGGTATTGAGCTATGGCTACACCTTC
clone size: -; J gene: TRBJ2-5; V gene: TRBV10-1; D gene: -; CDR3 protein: CASREDGEETQYF; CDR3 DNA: TGCGCCAGCAGAGAAGACGGGGAAGAGACCCAGTACTTC
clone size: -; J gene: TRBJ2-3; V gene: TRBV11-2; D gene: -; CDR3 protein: CASSLGGDYTQYF; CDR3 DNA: TGTGCCAGCAGCTTAGGCGGGGATTATACGCAGTATTTT
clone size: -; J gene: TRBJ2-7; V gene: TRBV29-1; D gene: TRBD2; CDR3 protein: CSVLGLAGGPAHEQYF; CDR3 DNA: TGCAGCGTCCTCGGACTAGCGGGAGGTCCCGCCCACGAGCAGTACTTC
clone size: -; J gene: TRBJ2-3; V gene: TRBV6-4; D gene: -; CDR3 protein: CASSPGTLLATDTQYF; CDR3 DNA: TGTGCCAGCAGTCCGGGGACTCTACTCGCCACAGATACGCAGTATTTT
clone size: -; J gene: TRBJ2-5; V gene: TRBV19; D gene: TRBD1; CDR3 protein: CASSNRDRGIWEETQYF; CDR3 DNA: TGTGCCAGTAGTAACCGGGACAGGGGGATTTGGGAAGAGACCCAGTACTTC
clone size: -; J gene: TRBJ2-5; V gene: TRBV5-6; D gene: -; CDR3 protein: CASSMGPGGPPRETQYF; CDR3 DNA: TGTGCCAGCAGCATGGGACCCGGGGGCCCACCAAGAGAGACCCAGTACTTC
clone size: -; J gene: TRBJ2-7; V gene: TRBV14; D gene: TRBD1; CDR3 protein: CASSQVETGFEQYF; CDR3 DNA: TGTGCCAGCAGCCAAGTGGAGACAGGGTTCGAGCAGTACTTC
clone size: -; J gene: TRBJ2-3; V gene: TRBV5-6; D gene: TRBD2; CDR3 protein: CASSPSGAASTDTQYF; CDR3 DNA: TGTGCCAGCAGTCCTAGCGGAGCTGCTAGCACAGATACGCAGTATTTT
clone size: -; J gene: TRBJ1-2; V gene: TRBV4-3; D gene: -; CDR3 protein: CASSQDWAFLGYTF; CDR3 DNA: TGCGCCAGCAGCCAAGATTGGGCATTTCTCGGCTACACCTTC
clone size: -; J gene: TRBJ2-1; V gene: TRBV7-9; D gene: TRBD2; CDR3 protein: CASSWGGNEQFF; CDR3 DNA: TGTGCCAGCAGCTGGGGGGGGAATGAGCAGTTCTTC
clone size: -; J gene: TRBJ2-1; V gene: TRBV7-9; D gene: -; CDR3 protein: CASSLVAGEVGYNEQFF; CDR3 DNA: TGTGCCAGCAGCTTAGTGGCCGGGGAAGTGGGCTACAATGAGCAGTTCTTC
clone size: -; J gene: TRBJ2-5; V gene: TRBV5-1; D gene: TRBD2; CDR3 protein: CASSPVGIGLAEETQYF; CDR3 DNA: TGCGCCAGCAGCCCGGTAGGCATAGGCCTAGCGGAAGAGACCCAGTACTTC
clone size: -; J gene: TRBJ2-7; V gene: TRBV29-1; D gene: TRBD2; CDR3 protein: CSVVAGGKNYEQYF; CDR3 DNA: TGCAGCGTTGTGGCGGGAGGGAAGAATTACGAGCAGTACTTC
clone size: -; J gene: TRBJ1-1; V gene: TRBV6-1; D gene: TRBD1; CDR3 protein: CASSDTGVTEAFF; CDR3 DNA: TGTGCCAGCAGCGATACAGGGGTCACTGAAGCTTTCTTT
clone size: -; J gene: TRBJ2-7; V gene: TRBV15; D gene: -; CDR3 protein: CATRASVSYEQYF; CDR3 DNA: TGTGCCACCAGGGCTAGCGTCTCCTACGAGCAGTACTTC
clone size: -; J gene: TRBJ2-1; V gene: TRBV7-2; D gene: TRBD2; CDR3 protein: CASSLARRELYYNEQFF; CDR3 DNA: TGTGCCAGCAGCTTAGCGCGGCGGGAGTTATACTACAATGAGCAGTTCTTC
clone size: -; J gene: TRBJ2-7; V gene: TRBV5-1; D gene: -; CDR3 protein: CASSDRGLSEQYF; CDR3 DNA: TGCGCCAGCAGCGATCGGGGCTTGAGCGAGCAGTACTTC
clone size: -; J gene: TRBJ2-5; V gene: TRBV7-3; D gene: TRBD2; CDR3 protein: CASSPWASGRLSETQYF; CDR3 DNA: TGTGCCAGCAGCCCCTGGGCTAGCGGGAGGCTTTCGGAGACCCAGTACTTC
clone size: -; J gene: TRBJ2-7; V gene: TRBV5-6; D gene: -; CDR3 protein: CASPNPYEQYF; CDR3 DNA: TGTGCCAGCCCTAACCCCTACGAGCAGTACTTC
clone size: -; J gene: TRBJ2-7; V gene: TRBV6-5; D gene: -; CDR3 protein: CASSFARGYEQYF; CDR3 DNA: TGTGCCAGCAGTTTTGCCAGGGGATACGAGCAGTACTTC